A single TCR beta chain is shown here with its context. Time point denoted: patch test 3, about 24 weeks after DPC sensitization. This sample's treatment: therapeutic diphenylcyclopropenone sensitization with weekly scalp DPC. This record comes from a study of human T cells and chemical hapten exposure. The V end was cut by 1 base, the J end by 6 bases, with 10 bases between. Germline V gene lookup returns CDR1 MGHRA and CDR2 YSYEKL. CDR3 size: 13 residues. TCRdb reprocessed the RACE reads via MiXCR and lists one record per CDR3 protein. The data show 190,000 or so distinct CDR3 sequences, about 25% seen once.

The material sequenced was whole blood, taken in connection with sensitization to the hapten diphenylcyclopropenone (DPC). The sequence derives from a woman aged 40 to 55 with alopecia areata. Some clones in this sample may be carry-over from other donors' samples. The V gene is TRBV4-1, the J gene TRBJ2-7; TRBD1 is a possible D gene (5 bases). CDR3 DNA: TGCGCCAGCAGCCAAGGTGAAAGGGGCGAGCAGTACTTC. Translating it yields CASSQGERGEQYF.